A selection of T cell receptor beta chains follows, all from one sample in a study of T cell responses to AZD1222 COVID-19 vaccine. Only in-frame clones appear in the TCRdb table, and some are missing; sequencing was by immunoSEQ multiplex PCR. Of some 83,000 clones detected, 85% to 90% appear once; the ten largest clones hold over 5.5%. Sequenced here: peripheral blood, sampled on day 0 of AZD1222 vaccination. The receptors come from an adult in good health. The CDR3 runs from the conserved cysteine through the conserved F or W. The order of the fields is D gene, V gene, J gene, clone size, CDR3 protein. D genes are given only for firm matches. Clone sizes are given selectively: once, few, many, or a class where the clone is expanded.

>TRBD1|TRBV6-6|TRBJ1-2|.
CASSTLTGPNYGYTF
>TRBD1|TRBV11-3|TRBJ1-1|.
CASSLEGGITEAFF
>.|TRBV3-1/TRBV3-2|TRBJ1-2|.
CASSQVRNYGYTF
>.|TRBV12-3/TRBV12-4|TRBJ1-5|.
CASSRTGNQPQHF
>.|TRBV5-6|TRBJ2-5|.
CASSSTSPRKTQYF
>TRBD2|TRBV6-2/TRBV6-3|TRBJ2-3|.
CASSPGLALTSTDTQYF
>.|TRBV5-1|TRBJ2-3|.
CASNPGVMARVTVTDTQYF
>TRBD2|TRBV3-1/TRBV3-2|TRBJ2-1|.
CASSDRGLAAYNEQFF
>.|TRBV29-1|TRBJ1-2|.
CSVRQGYGYTF
>.|TRBV5-5|TRBJ1-6|.
CASSSRPHPDNSPLHF
>.|TRBV12-3/TRBV12-4|TRBJ2-3|.
CASSSTTDTQYF
>.|TRBV14|TRBJ1-1|.
CASSQEPVFNTEAFF
>.|TRBV6-5|TRBJ2-2|.
CASKDSSNTGELFF
>TRBD1|TRBV5-1|TRBJ1-5|.
CASSLGGTENQPQHF
>.|TRBV7-9|TRBJ2-5|.
CASSEGGPLGEETQYF
>.|TRBV24-1|TRBJ2-5|.
CATSDIQGQETQYF
>TRBD2|TRBV6-5|TRBJ2-1|.
CASSYGGDPPYNEQFF
>.|TRBV10-3|TRBJ2-5|.
CAISDLAQTQYF
>.|TRBV5-1|TRBJ1-5|.
CASSLEGYSNQPQHF
>.|TRBV9|TRBJ1-1|.
CASSVAVGTEAFF
>.|TRBV4-3|TRBJ1-1|.
CASSQASTGRNTEAFF
>TRBD1|TRBV30|TRBJ1-1|.
CAWSFRDSRMNTEAFF
>.|TRBV19|TRBJ2-7|.
CASSMGGTVDEQYF
>.|TRBV29-1|TRBJ1-2|.
CSVGDRSNYGYTF
>.|TRBV3-1/TRBV3-2|TRBJ1-1|.
CASSQVFGTYTEAFF
>TRBD1|TRBV28|TRBJ1-5|.
CASSLKGAMGINQPQHF
>.|TRBV4-3|TRBJ2-1|once
CASSQGWVGREQFF
>TRBD1|TRBV7-9|TRBJ1-5|.
CASSLELAGQGGPQHF
>TRBD2|TRBV2|TRBJ2-3|.
CASSEIAGGRDTQYF
>.|TRBV4-3|TRBJ2-2|.
CASSQELGLNTGELFF
>.|TRBV9|TRBJ1-2|.
CASSVTQDPLGGYTF
>.|TRBV30|TRBJ1-1|.
CAWSVLGSHTEAFF
>TRBD2|TRBV6-2/TRBV6-3|TRBJ2-1|.
CASSYSTSGGGYNEQFF
>TRBD1|TRBV6-5|TRBJ1-1|.
CASSLDRGTEAFF
>.|TRBV6-2/TRBV6-3|TRBJ1-2|once
CASSLAGDGYTF
>.|TRBV19|TRBJ1-3|once
CASSITSSGNTIYF
>TRBD1|TRBV7-3|TRBJ2-5|.
CASSLRDRGIETQYF
>.|TRBV20-1|TRBJ2-7|.
CSAQAPGEQYF
>.|TRBV18|TRBJ1-6|.
CATHRGPDNSPLHF
>TRBD2|TRBV4-3|TRBJ2-3|.
CASSQALAGSTDTQYF
>TRBD1|TRBV3-1/TRBV3-2|TRBJ2-2|.
CASSRTGATGELFF
>.|TRBV7-2|TRBJ1-5|.
CASSLSGASNQPQHF
>.|TRBV28|TRBJ1-1|.
CASSSSRNTEAFF
>.|TRBV7-9|TRBJ1-3|.
CASSLAGSGNTIYF
>.|TRBV5-1|TRBJ2-5|.
CASSPDRQETQYF
>.|TRBV7-9|TRBJ1-2|.
CASSLRAPVDDGYTF
>TRBD2|TRBV6-5|TRBJ2-1|.
CASSPTSGGADEQFF
>TRBD1|TRBV5-1|TRBJ1-4|.
CASSTTGDREKLFF
>.|TRBV5-6|TRBJ1-1|.
CASSLGLGYLRNTEAFF
>.|TRBV4-1|TRBJ2-2|.
CASSQGPIASTGELFF
>.|TRBV6-4|TRBJ2-6|.
CASSERSSGANVLTF
>TRBD1|TRBV7-2|TRBJ1-1|.
CASSSRTGGSKNTEAFF
>.|TRBV7-2|TRBJ2-3|.
CASSPQTGATDTQYF
>.|TRBV5-4|TRBJ1-5|once
CASSRWGQPQHF
>.|TRBV5-8|TRBJ1-1|.
CASSRYVVLVNTEAFF
>.|TRBV21-1|TRBJ2-7|.
CASSKLDEQYF
>.|TRBV2|TRBJ1-1|.
CASNFGRPNTEAFF
>.|TRBV9|TRBJ1-2|.
CASSVNFDSSYGYTF
>.|TRBV7-3|TRBJ1-3|.
CASSLGFGNTIYF